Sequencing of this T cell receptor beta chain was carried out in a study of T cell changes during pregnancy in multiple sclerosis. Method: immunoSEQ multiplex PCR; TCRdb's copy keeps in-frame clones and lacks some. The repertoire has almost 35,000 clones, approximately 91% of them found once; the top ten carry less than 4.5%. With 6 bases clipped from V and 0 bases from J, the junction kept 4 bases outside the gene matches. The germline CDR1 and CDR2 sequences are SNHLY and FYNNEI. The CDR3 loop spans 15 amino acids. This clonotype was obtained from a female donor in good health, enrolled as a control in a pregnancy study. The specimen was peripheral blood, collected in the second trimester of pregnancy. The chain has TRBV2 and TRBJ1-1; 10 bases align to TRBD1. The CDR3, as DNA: TGTGCCAGCAGCAGGGACAGGGGCATGAACACTGAAGCTTTCTTT. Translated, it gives CASSRDRGMNTEAFF.